The sequence of this T cell receptor beta chain was determined in a study of Ad26.COV2.S vaccination and SARS-CoV-2 variants. Findings and limits, study-wide: An underestimation of total T cell responses may have resulted from the TCR breadth and depth analyses. Vaccine and placebo recipients had similar non-spike TCR breadth.

Clones were read by immunoSEQ multiplex PCR, and TCRdb kept only the in-frame ones, dropping some. The sample records roughly 700,000 clones, 70% to 90% being singletons. Regarding treatment: about 20 received Ad26.COV2.S at low or high dose, single or two shots; 5 received placebo; per-sample allocation not given. Day 63 after the first injection of vaccine or placebo was the sampling time. Germline lookup yields CDR1 MDHEN and CDR2 SYDVKM. CDR3 length equals 14 residues. V shed 7 bases and J 5 bases; nucleotides not matched to a gene: 7. To note about this clone: What it binds is unknown.

The TCR comes from a person aged 18-60 years who received the Ad26.COV2.S COVID-19 vaccine or a placebo. The chain recombines TRBV28 with TRBJ1-1, with TRBD1 identical over 10 bases. The material was peripheral blood, obtained in a trial of Ad26.COV2.S vaccine versus placebo. CDR3: CASTRTGGRTEAFF. The CDR3 DNA reads as TGTGCCAGCACCAGGACAGGGGGAAGGACTGAAGCTTTCTTT.